The T cell receptor (beta chain) described here comes from a study of T cells in Graves' hyperthyroidism and ophthalmopathy. Trimming removed 5 bases from V and 5 bases from J; junction bases left unmatched: 11. CDR3 length: 16 amino acids. CDR1 is SGHTA, CDR2 FQGTGA, per germline. Aged 18 to 65, the patients had hyperthyroidism that was newly diagnosed and had lasted under 2 months. RNA transcripts provided the source from which TCR beta CDR3 regions were amplified. The HTBI primer set was used in a first-round RT-PCR of the TCR CDR3. MiXCR, run by TCRdb on the multiplex PCR reads, gives a single entry per CDR3 protein. The sample has hundreds of thousands of distinct CDR3 sequences; 46% are singletons.

The receptor's source is a young woman with Graves' hyperthyroidism. This chain uses TRBV7-3 with TRBJ2-5; 10 nucleotides line up with TRBD2. The sequencing input was peripheral blood or thyroid tissue (not recorded which). CDR3 DNA: TGTGCCAGCAGCGAACTTCCGGGACTAGCGAGGGAGACCCAGTACTTC. It codes for CASSELPGLARETQYF.